This T cell receptor beta chain was sequenced for a study of CD8+ T cells in alopecia areata. Cell sorting was applied to PBMCs, and CD4+ and CD8+ T cells were collected. RNA was extracted and reverse transcribed into cDNA as the sequencing template. Method: immunoSEQ multiplex PCR; TCRdb's copy keeps in-frame clones and lacks some. The sample includes about 110,000 clones, 45% to 60% of them seen just once. The CDR3 runs to 15 residues. Trimming pared 5 bases from V and 4 bases from J, leaving 17 bases between. Germline loops: CDR1 SEHNR, CDR2 FQNEAQ (reference sequence). Regarding the study as a whole: The study found TCR sharing across patients less clear than in mice, possibly for HLA reasons. Lesional scalp, especially alopecia totalis/universalis, showed higher clonality than normal scalp.

Comments on this clone: The antigen remains unidentified.

The source material was NKG2D-low CD8+ T cells sorted from blood. This clonotype was sampled from a human donor with alopecia areata. The chain has TRBV7-9 and TRBJ2-5; D might be TRBD1 (6 bases). The CDR3 nucleotides read TGTGCCAGCAGCCCAATTCAGGGGTCCCCAGAGACCCAGTACTTC. It is translated as CASSPIQGSPETQYF.